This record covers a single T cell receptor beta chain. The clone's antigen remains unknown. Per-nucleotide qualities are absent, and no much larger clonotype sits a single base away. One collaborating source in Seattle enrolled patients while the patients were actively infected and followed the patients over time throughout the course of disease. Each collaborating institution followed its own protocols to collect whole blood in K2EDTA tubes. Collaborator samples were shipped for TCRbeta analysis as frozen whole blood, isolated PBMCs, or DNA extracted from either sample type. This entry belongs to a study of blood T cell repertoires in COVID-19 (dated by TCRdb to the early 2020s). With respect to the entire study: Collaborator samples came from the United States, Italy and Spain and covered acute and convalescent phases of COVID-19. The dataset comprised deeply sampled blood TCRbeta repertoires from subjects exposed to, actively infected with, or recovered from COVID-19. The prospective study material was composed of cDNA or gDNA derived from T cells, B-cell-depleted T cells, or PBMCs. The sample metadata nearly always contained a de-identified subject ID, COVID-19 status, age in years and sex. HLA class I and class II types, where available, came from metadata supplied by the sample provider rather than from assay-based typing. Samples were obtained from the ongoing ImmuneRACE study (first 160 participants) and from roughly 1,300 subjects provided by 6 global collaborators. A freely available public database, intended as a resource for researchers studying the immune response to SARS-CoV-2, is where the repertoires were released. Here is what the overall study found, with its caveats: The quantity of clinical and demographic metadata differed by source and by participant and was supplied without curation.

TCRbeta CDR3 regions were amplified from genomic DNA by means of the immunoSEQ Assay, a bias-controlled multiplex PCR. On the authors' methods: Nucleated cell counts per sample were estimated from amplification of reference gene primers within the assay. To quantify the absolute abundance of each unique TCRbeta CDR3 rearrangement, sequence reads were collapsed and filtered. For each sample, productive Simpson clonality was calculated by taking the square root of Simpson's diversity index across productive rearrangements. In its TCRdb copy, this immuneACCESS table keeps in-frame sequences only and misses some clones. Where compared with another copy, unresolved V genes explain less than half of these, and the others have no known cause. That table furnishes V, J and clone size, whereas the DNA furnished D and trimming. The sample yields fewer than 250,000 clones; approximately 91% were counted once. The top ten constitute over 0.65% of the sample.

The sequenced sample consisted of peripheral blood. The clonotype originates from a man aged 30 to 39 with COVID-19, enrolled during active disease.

The bases read TGTGCCAGTAGTGTTCGACTGTTGAACACTGAAGCTTTCTTT. Its protein product is CASSVRLLNTEAFF. The rearrangement combines TRBV19 with TRBJ1-1, with the D gene uncertain. Per the germline V gene (reference sequence), LNHDA is the CDR1 and SQIVND is the CDR2. The CDR3 covers 14 residues, taking in both the cysteine and the phenylalanine. The CDR3 DNA has 42 bases and is translated from base 1. Trimming at the junction amounts to 5 bases on V and 0 bases on J, and the germline ends lie 10 bases apart.